Sequencing of this T cell receptor (beta chain) was carried out in a study of blood T cell repertoires in COVID-19. About the study: Samples came from the United States, Italy and Spain, spanning acute and convalescent COVID-19. PBMCs, B-cell-depleted T cells, or T cells were the source of the cDNA or gDNA that made up the material.

The data were produced by immunoSEQ multiplex PCR, yet TCRdb's version contains in-frame clones alone and is incomplete. The profile shows 250,000 to 350,000 clones, 70% to 90% of them singletons. Enrolment of Seattle patients took place during active infection, and they were followed longitudinally. This CDR3 comprises 15 residues. The V gene's germline CDR1 is SEHNR and CDR2 FQNEAQ (reference sequence). Unmatched junction bases numbered 4, after V lost 2 bases and J lost 8 bases. The sequencing sample was made of peripheral blood. The chain has TRBV7-9 and TRBJ2-1; 12 bases match TRBD2. This TCR was recovered from a human donor with COVID-19, enrolled during active disease. The donor label of this sample is uncertain. The DNA of the CDR3 is TGTGCCAGCAGCTTATTGACTAGCGGGAGCTATGAGCAGTTCTTC. This gives the protein CASSLLTSGSYEQFF.